The 12 T cell receptor beta chains reported below all come from one sample, sequenced in a study of cytomegalovirus exposure and HLA in healthy donors (dated by TCRdb to about 2017). The library was obtained by the immunoSEQ multiplex PCR assay. TCRdb limited this immuneACCESS table to in-frame rearrangements with V and J called. A share of clones is missing; checked studies link under half to unresolved V genes, and the rest is unexplained. Present in this sample are under 200,000 clones, about 95% of which were seen just once. More than 0.7% of the sample is in the top ten clones. Sequenced sample: PBMCs. The receptors here all came from a woman between 18 and 29 years old in good health and CMV-seronegative.

The chain has TRBV6-6 and TRBJ1-1; the match to TRBD1 covers 9 bases. This CDR3 is 15 amino acids long. From germline, CDR1 is MNHNY and CDR2 SVGAGI (reference sequence). After removal of 4 bases from V and 1 base from J, the junction contained 4 bases not matched to a gene. The CDR3 is CASSSSDRGNTEAFF. The CDR3 nucleotides are TGTGCCAGCAGTTCGTCGGACAGGGGGAACACTGAAGCTTTCTTT.

The chain employs TRBV6-5 and TRBJ1-2, with 9 bases aligning to TRBD1. After removal of 6 bases from V and 9 bases from J, the junction contained 11 bases not matched to a gene. The germline V gene encodes CDR1 MNHEY and CDR2 SVGAGI. The CDR3 is made up of 14 amino acids. The CDR3 loop reads CASSPGTGTTSYTF. CDR3 bases: TGTGCCAGCAGCCCCGGGACAGGGACTACCAGCTACACCTTC.

The chain has TRBV11-1 and TRBJ2-2, with 10 bases fitting TRBD2. V lost 5 bases, J lost 4 bases, and 1 base stayed unmatched. Germline-derived CDR1 and CDR2 are SGHAT and FQDESV (reference sequence). This CDR3 is built from 14 residues. DNA of the CDR3: TGTGCCAGCAGCGCTAGCGGGAGCACCGGGGAGCTGTTTTTT. Residues: CASSASGSTGELFF.

Written as DNA, the CDR3 is TGTGCCAGCAGCCTTGGACAGGGGGATCAGGACACTGAAGCTTTCTTT. Amino acids: CASSLGQGDQDTEAFF. The V and J genes are TRBV4-2 and TRBJ1-1; 10 bases agree with TRBD1. The junction had 8 bases not matched to a gene; V was cut back by 4 bases and J by 3 bases. The CDR3 length is 16 residues. Germline CDR1 reads LGHNA; CDR2 reads YNFKEQ.

In DNA, the CDR3 is TGCGCCAGCAGCCTCGGAAGAGGTTACTCTGGAAACACCATATATTTT. Its translation is CASSLGRGYSGNTIYF. This chain links TRBV4-1 with TRBJ1-3; D not certain. Germline loops: CDR1 MGHRA, CDR2 YSYEKL. This CDR3 is built from 16 residues. V was shortened by 4 bases and J by 0 bases, with 13 bases between the two germline ends.

This CDR3 is CASSPDRARNTEAFF. The CDR3 nucleotides read TGTGCCAGCAGCCCGGACAGGGCACGGAACACTGAAGCTTTCTTT. The chain carries TRBV7-9 and TRBJ1-1, with 8 positions matching TRBD1. Germline CDR1 reads SEHNR; CDR2 reads FQNEAQ (reference sequence). This CDR3 has 15 amino acids. V lost 5 bases and J lost 1; bases outside the gene matches: 6. Supplemented by reference TRBV7-9 and TRBJ1-1, the full variable domain reads DTGVSQNPRHKITKRGQNVTFRCDPISEHNRLYWYRQTLGQGPEFLTYFQNEAQLEKSRLLSDRFSAERPKGSFSTLEIQRTEQGDSAMYLCASSPDRARNTEAFFGQGTRLTVV.

The chain has TRBV18 and TRBJ2-5, with TRBD1 identical over 7 bases. This CDR3 comprises 14 residues. J gave up 5 bases and V 4 bases, and 7 bases lay outside the gene matches. Germline CDR1 is KGHSH and CDR2 is LQKENI. CDR3: CASSQGQARETQYF. The CDR3 DNA sequence: TGTGCCAGCTCACAAGGACAGGCGAGGGAGACCCAGTACTTC.

The genes are TRBV2 and TRBJ1-5; 9 bases agree with TRBD1. Germline trimming cut 6 bases from V and 4 bases from J; bases unmatched to any gene: 10. This CDR3 spans 16 amino acids. Germline CDR1 and CDR2: SNHLY and FYNNEI. This CDR3 reads CASSPSGTGKNQPQHF. The CDR3 nucleotides read TGTGCCAGCAGCCCATCCGGGACAGGGAAGAATCAGCCCCAGCATTTT.

The chain uses TRBV27 and TRBJ1-5, with 11 nucleotides matching TRBD1. The V and J ends lost 5 bases and 4 bases, in that order; junction bases with no gene match: 4. Germline values: CDR1 MNHEY, CDR2 SMNVEV (reference sequence). CDR3 size: 15 residues. The CDR3 sequence is CASSPGDRGNQPQHF. CDR3 coding DNA: TGTGCCAGCAGTCCAGGGGACAGGGGGAATCAGCCCCAGCATTTT.

The chain links TRBV6-1 to TRBJ1-2; D is possibly TRBD1 (6 bases). The CDR3 is made up of 13 amino acids. V was shortened by 8 bases and J by 1 base, with 11 bases between the two germline ends. Germline V gene lookup returns CDR1 MNHNS and CDR2 SASEGT. This CDR3 is CASRTANNYGYTF. For the CDR3, the DNA is TGTGCCAGCCGGACAGCAAATAACTATGGCTACACCTTC.

The table lists this clone with a count of one. The chain combines TRBV6-6 with TRBJ2-3, with D unclear. V lost 5 bases to trimming and J lost 2 bases, with 5 bases between them. The CDR3 extends over 12 amino acids. Germline V gene sequence: CDR1 MNHNY, CDR2 SVGAGI (reference sequence). CDR3 coding DNA: TGTGCCAGCAGTCCTTACACAGATACGCAGTATTTT. Amino acid sequence: CASSPYTDTQYF.

This chain links TRBV11-2 with TRBJ2-3, with 8 bases fitting TRBD2. CDR1 is SGHAT, CDR2 FQNNGV, per germline. The CDR3 contains 18 residues. With 5 bases clipped from V and 5 bases from J, the junction kept 18 bases outside the gene matches. This CDR3 reads CASSLKVGTGGNEDTQYF. The CDR3 region has the DNA TGTGCCAGCAGCCTTAAGGTTGGGACGGGGGGGAATGAAGATACGCAGTATTTT.